In its sample, the clone carrying this T cell receptor (beta chain) was seen once. The CDR3 runs to 19 residues. Germline values: CDR1 SEHNR, CDR2 FQNEAQ (reference sequence). Germline trimming cut 7 bases from V and 2 bases from J; bases unmatched to any gene: 17. The data are from a study of blood T cell repertoires in COVID-19. Study in general: Whether acute or convalescent, the COVID-19 samples came from the United States, Italy and Spain.

Profiling relied on immunoSEQ multiplex PCR, and the TCRdb table lists in-frame clones only, not all of them. The table lists roughly 63,000 clones, 80% to 90% of them singletons. Sample: peripheral blood. This sequence was found in a man aged 60 to 69 with acute or convalescent COVID-19. The V and J genes are TRBV7-9 and TRBJ2-7; 13 bases are a match to TRBD2. In DNA, the CDR3 is TGTGCCAGCAACCCACACACCGGGACTAGCGGGATTGTTACCTACGAGCAGTACTTC. This sequence encodes CASNPHTGTSGIVTYEQYF.